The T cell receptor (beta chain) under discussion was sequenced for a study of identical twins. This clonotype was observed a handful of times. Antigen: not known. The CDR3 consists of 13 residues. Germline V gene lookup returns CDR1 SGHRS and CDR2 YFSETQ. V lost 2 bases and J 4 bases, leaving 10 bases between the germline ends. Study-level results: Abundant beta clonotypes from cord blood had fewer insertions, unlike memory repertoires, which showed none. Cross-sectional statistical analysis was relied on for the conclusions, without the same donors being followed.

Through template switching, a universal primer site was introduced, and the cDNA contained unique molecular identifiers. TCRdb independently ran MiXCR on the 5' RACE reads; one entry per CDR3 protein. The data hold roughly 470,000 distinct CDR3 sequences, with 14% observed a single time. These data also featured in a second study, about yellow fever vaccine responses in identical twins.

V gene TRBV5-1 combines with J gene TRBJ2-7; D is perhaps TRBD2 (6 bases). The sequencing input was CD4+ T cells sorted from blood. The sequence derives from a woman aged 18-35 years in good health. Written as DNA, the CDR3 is TGCGCCAGCAGCTTAACTAGCCAATACGAGCAGTACTTC. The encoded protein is CASSLTSQYEQYF.